Sequencing of this T cell receptor beta chain was carried out in a study of shared clonotypes between healthy human individuals. Those who donated were healthy HIV-negative adults, with no recent acute infections or vaccinations reported. The CDR3 length is 14 residues. Germline V CDR1 and CDR2: SGHTA, FQGNSA. The V and J ends lost 2 bases and 4 bases respectively, with 9 bases between them. Libraries were prepared by immunoSEQ multiplex PCR; TCRdb keeps only in-frame clonotypes and omits some of them. The table includes around 1.5 million clones, 95% to 99% detected once. As to this clone: What it binds is unknown. The same CDR3 arises from other DNA sequences in this sample as well.

Study observations and caveats: Sharing across a handful of donors was seen in 4.5% to 6.5% of naive CD4 clonotypes. Non-shared clonotypes showed lower generation probabilities than clonotypes common to all four donors.

The gene calls are TRBV7-2 and TRBJ2-1; D perhaps matches TRBD2 (5 bases). The TCR originated in a man younger than 45 in good health. Sequencing was done on a sample of naive CD4+ T cells sorted from blood. Regarding subset: CD45RA+ positively selected. The CDR3 sequence: CASSLTGGYNEQFF. CDR3 DNA: TGTGCCAGCAGCTTAACTGGCGGGTACAATGAGCAGTTCTTC.